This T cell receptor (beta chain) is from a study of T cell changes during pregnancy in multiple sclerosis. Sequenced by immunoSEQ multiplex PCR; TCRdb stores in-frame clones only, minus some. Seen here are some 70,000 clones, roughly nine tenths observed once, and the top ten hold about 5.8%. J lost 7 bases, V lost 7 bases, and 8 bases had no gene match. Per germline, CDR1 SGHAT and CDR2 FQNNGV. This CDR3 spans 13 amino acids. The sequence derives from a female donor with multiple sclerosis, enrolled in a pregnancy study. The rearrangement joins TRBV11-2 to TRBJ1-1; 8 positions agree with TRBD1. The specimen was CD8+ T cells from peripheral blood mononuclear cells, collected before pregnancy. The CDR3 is CASTSQGAHEAFF. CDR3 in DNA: TGTGCCAGCACCTCCCAGGGGGCTCATGAAGCTTTCTTT.